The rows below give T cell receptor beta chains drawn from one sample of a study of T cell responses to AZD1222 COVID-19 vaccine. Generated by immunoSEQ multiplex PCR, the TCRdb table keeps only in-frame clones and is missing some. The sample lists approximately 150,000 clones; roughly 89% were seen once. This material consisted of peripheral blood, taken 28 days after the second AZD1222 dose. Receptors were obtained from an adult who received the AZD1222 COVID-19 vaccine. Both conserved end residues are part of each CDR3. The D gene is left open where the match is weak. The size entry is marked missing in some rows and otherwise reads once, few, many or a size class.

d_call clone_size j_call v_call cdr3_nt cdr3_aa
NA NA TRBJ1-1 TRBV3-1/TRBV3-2 TGTGCCAGCAAATCAGGCACTGAAGCTTTCTTT CASKSGTEAFF
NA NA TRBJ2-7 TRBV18 TGTGCCAGCTCACCTCTAGGTCTAGCGTCCTACGAGCAGTACTTC CASSPLGLASYEQYF
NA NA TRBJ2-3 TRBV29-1 TGCAGCGTTACAGCGGTTCTATCCACAGATACGCAGTATTTT CSVTAVLSTDTQYF
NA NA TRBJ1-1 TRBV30 TGTGCCTGGAGGGATCCTGCTGAAGCTTTCTTT CAWRDPAEAFF
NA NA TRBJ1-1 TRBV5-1 TGCGCCAGCTCCCTCCGTGAGGGGGGTAGGGGCACTGAAGCTTTCTTT CASSLREGGRGTEAFF
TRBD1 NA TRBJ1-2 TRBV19 TGTGCCAGTAGTGCAGGACAGGGTTATGGCTACACCTTC CASSAGQGYGYTF
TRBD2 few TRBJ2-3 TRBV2 TGTGCCAGCAATCCTCGGACTAGCGTGGGGGCAGATACGCAGTATTTT CASNPRTSVGADTQYF
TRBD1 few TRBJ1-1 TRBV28 TGTGCCAGCCGCGCCGCGGGACAGGGGAGGAACACTGAAGCTTTCTTT CASRAAGQGRNTEAFF
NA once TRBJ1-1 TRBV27 TGTGCCAGCAGAACCGGACAGTCCTCATCCGCTTTCTTT CASRTGQSSSAFF
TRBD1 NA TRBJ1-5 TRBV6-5 TGTGCCAGCAAACAGGGGAAACAGCCCCAGCATTTT CASKQGKQPQHF
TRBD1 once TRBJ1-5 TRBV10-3 TGTGCCATCAGGCCCGAGGGACAGGGCAATCAGCCCCAGCATTTT CAIRPEGQGNQPQHF
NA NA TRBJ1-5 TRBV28 TGTGCCAGCAGTTTATGGGGGGATCCCGAACTATATAGCAATCAGCCCCAGCATTTT CASSLWGDPELYSNQPQHF
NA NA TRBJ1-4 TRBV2 TGTGCCAGCAGGGCCTCGGCTAATGAAAAACTGTTTTTT CASRASANEKLFF
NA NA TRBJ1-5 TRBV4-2 TGTGCCAGCAGCCAAGACGGCGGCAGATATAGCAATCAGCCCCAGCATTTT CASSQDGGRYSNQPQHF
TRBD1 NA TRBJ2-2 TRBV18 TGTGCCAGCTCACCCGGGGACAGAAACACCGGGGAGCTGTTTTTT CASSPGDRNTGELFF
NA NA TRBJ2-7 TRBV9 TGTGCCAGCAGCTCCCTACAGGGAACGTGGGAGCAGTACTTC CASSSLQGTWEQYF
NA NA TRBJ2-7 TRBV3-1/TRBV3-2 TGTGCCAGCAGCCCAGGACAGAACGAGCAGTACTTC CASSPGQNEQYF
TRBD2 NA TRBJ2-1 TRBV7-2 TGTGCCAGCAGCTTAGAACTAGCGGGGCAGTTCTTC CASSLELAGQFF
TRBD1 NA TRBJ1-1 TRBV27 TGTGCCAGCAGTTTCAATCAGGGGGTAAAAACTGAAGCTTTCTTT CASSFNQGVKTEAFF
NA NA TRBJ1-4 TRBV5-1 TGCGCCAGCCCACGATGGGAGGATAAAACAACTAATGAAAAACTGTTTTTT CASPRWEDKTTNEKLFF
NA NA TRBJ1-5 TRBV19 TGTGCCAGTAGTATAGATCTCGGACGCAGCAATCAGCCCCAGCATTTT CASSIDLGRSNQPQHF
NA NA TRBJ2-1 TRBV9 TGTGCCAGCAGCGTAGGGGCGGGCAGCTCCTACAATGAGCAGTTCTTC CASSVGAGSSYNEQFF
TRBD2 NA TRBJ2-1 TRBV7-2 TGTGTCAGCAGCTTTACAAGCGGGAGGCTCAATGAGCAGTTCTTC CVSSFTSGRLNEQFF
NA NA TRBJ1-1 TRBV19 TGTGCCAGTAGTGCCCAGGAGGCGGTGAACACTGAAGCTTTCTTT CASSAQEAVNTEAFF
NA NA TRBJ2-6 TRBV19 TGTGCCAGTAAAGCAGGGGGGGTTGCTCCTGGGGCCAACGTCCTGACTTTC CASKAGGVAPGANVLTF
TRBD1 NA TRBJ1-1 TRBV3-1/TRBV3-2 TGTGCCAGCAGCACCTCGGACAGGGGCATTAGGGCTTTCTTT CASSTSDRGIRAFF
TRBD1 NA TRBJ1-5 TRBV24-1 TGTGCCACCAGTGATTCCGCGGGTCCGGGACAGGTCAACAATCAGCCCCAGCATTTT CATSDSAGPGQVNNQPQHF
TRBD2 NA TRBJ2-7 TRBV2 TGTGCCAGCAGTGAATCCGGGACTAGCGGGAGATACGAGCAGTACTTC CASSESGTSGRYEQYF
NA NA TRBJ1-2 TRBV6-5 TGTGCCAGCAGTTACCTCCTAGGGGGTAACTATGGCTACACCTTC CASSYLLGGNYGYTF
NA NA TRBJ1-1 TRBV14 TGTGCCAGCAGCCAAGATTTGCCGCCACGGGGCACTGAAGCTTTCTTT CASSQDLPPRGTEAFF
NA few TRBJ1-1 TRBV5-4 TGTGCCAGCAGCCAGCGATCAGGTAGTCTGAGGTTGAACACTGAAGCTTTCTTT CASSQRSGSLRLNTEAFF
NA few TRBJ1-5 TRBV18 TGTGCCAGCTCACCACAATATAGCAATCAGCCCCAGCATTTT CASSPQYSNQPQHF
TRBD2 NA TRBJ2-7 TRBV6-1 TGTGCCAGCAGTAAAGCCGGGACTAGCGGTTCCTACGAGCAGTACTTC CASSKAGTSGSYEQYF
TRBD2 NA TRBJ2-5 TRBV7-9 TGTGCCAGCAGCCTTAGCGGGAGGGAGACCCAGTACTTC CASSLSGRETQYF
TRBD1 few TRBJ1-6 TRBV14 TGTGCCAGCAGCCACGGGACAGGGAATTCACCCCTCCACTTT CASSHGTGNSPLHF
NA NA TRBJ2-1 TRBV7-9 TGTGCCAGCAGCGTCTCAACTCTCGCCCATGAGCAGTTCTTC CASSVSTLAHEQFF
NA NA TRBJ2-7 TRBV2 TGTGCCAGCACCATAGGGACAACCTCCTACGAGCAGTACTTC CASTIGTTSYEQYF
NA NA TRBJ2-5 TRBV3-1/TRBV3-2 TGTGCCAGCAGCCCCCCTACAAGGGAGACCCAGTACTTC CASSPPTRETQYF
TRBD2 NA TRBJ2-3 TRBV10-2 TGCGCCAGCAGTGAGTTGCCAGCGGGAGTTGTTTTCACAGATACGCAGTATTTT CASSELPAGVVFTDTQYF
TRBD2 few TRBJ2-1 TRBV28 TGTGCCAGCAGTTTGTTCGCCTATGGAGCGGGAGGGTTTGTTGGCAATGAGCAGTTCTTC CASSLFAYGAGGFVGNEQFF
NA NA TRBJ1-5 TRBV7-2 TGTGCCAGCAGCTGGGGTAGCAATCAGCCCCAGCATTTT CASSWGSNQPQHF
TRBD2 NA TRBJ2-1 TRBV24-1 TGTGCCACCAGTGATCGGGCGAGCGGGAGGGAAGGTGAGCAGTTCTTC CATSDRASGREGEQFF
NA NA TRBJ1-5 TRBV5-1 TGCGCCAGCAGCCTCCAGGGTCATCAGCCCCAGCATTTT CASSLQGHQPQHF
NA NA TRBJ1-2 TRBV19 TGTGCCAGTAGTATAGGGTGGCAGCACACCTTC CASSIGWQHTF
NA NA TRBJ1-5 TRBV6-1 TGTGCCAGCAGTGAACCCGCTGGACAGCGAGGGTATAGCAATCAGCCCCAGCATTTT CASSEPAGQRGYSNQPQHF
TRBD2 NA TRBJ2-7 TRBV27 TGTGCCAGCAGTAGACCCACGGGAGGCGGGGAGGAGCAGTACTTC CASSRPTGGGEEQYF
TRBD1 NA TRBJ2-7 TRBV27 TGTGCCAGCAGTTTAGAGGGAACAGGGGAAAACTACGAGCAGTACTTC CASSLEGTGENYEQYF
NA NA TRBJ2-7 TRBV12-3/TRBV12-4 TGTGCCAGCAGTAACGGACAGAAGCAGTACTTC CASSNGQKQYF
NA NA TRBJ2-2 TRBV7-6 TGTGCCAGCAGCTTAGCGGACTACCGTCCTACCGGGGAGCTGTTTTTT CASSLADYRPTGELFF
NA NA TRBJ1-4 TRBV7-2 TGTGCCAGCAGCCCACTCTTAGGCGGCAGGGTTAGGGAAAAACTGTTTTTT CASSPLLGGRVREKLFF
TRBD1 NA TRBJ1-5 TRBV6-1 TGTGCCAGCAGTGGGACAGGTAGCAATCAGCCCCAGCATTTT CASSGTGSNQPQHF
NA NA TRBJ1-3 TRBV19 TGTGCCAGTAAACAGGACCGAGGGGGAAACACCATATATTTT CASKQDRGGNTIYF
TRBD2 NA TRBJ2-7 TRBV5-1 TGCGCCAGCAGCTTGGGGGCTAGCGGGAACTACGAGCAGTACTTC CASSLGASGNYEQYF
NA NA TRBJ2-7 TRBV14 TGTGCCAGCAGCCAAGACGGGTTAGCGGCCTCCTACGAGCAGTACTTC CASSQDGLAASYEQYF
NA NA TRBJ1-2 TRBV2 TGTGCCAGCAGTGATCCTGGCAGGGCAGACTATGGCTACACCTTC CASSDPGRADYGYTF